The 6 T cell receptor beta chains given below trace back to one sample, sequenced in a study of OX40 agonist ivuxolimab in advanced cancers. Library prep was done by the immunoSEQ multiplex PCR assay. TCRdb's version of the immuneACCESS table is confined to in-frame rearrangements and falls short of the full clone set. An unresolved V gene accounts for under half of the shortfall where checked; the remainder is of unknown origin. The sample table shows 150,000 to 190,000 clones, and approximately 94% are seen once. The ten largest clones capture about 0.3% of the sample. The specimen comprised CD4+ or CD8+ T cells sorted from blood, sampled in a trial of the OX40 agonist ivuxolimab. Receptors were obtained from an adult with an advanced solid tumor such as melanoma, head and neck, liver or kidney cancer.

In this sample, this clone turned up once. The chain joins TRBV28 to TRBJ2-7, with D hard to call. Germline lookup yields CDR1 MDHEN and CDR2 SYDVKM. V lost 6 bases to trimming and J lost 4 bases, with 10 bases between them. This CDR3 is 12 amino acids long. CDR3 protein: CASSTSSYEQYF. The DNA for the CDR3 is TGTGCCAGCAGCACTTCAAGTTACGAGCAGTACTTC.

The chain links TRBV7-3 to TRBJ2-2; 8 nucleotides line up with TRBD2. Losses at the gene ends were 6 bases for V and 4 bases for J; bases not matched to a gene: 19. CDR3 length: 19 residues. CDR1 is SGHTA and CDR2 is FQGTGA in the germline V gene. The CDR3 protein is CASSSTSIAGLGGTGELFF. Here the CDR3 DNA reads TGTGCCAGCAGTTCTACCTCCATAGCGGGGTTAGGGGGCACCGGGGAGCTGTTTTTT.

This chain joins TRBV7-9 and TRBJ1-1; 7 nucleotides match TRBD1. The V and J ends lost 5 bases and 2 bases, in that order; junction bases with no gene match: 8. The CDR3 has 15 residues. Looked up from germline, CDR1 is SEHNR and CDR2 is FQNEAQ (reference sequence). The CDR3 DNA follows: TGTGCCAGCAGCGTATCGGGACAGAAAAACACTGAAGCTTTCTTT. Amino acid sequence: CASSVSGQKNTEAFF.

The chain couples TRBV28 to TRBJ2-5, with 9 bases lining up with TRBD2. Looked up from germline, CDR1 is MDHEN and CDR2 is SYDVKM. J lost 4 bases, V lost 2 bases, and 5 bases had no gene match. The CDR3 has 15 amino acids. The CDR3 reads CASSLGGGARETQYF. DNA of the CDR3: TGTGCCAGCAGTTTAGGCGGGGGGGCCCGAGAGACCCAGTACTTC.

The V gene is TRBV28, the J gene TRBJ2-3, with D tentatively TRBD2 (5 bases). The CDR3 length is 14 residues. V lost 4 bases and J 1 base, leaving 9 bases between the germline ends. In germline, CDR1 is MDHEN, CDR2 SYDVKM. The CDR3, as DNA: TGTGCCAGCAGTTCCCCCGGGGGCACAGATACGCAGTATTTT. Its protein product is CASSSPGGTDTQYF.

The gene calls are TRBV6-5 and TRBJ2-1; 9 bases fit TRBD2. Trimming took 4 bases from V and 4 from J; bases not matched to a gene: 5. The CDR3 contains 15 residues. Germline V gives CDR1 MNHEY, CDR2 SVGAGI. The CDR3 sequence is CASSWSGGSYNEQFF. The DNA for the CDR3 is TGTGCCAGCAGTTGGAGCGGGGGGTCTTACAATGAGCAGTTCTTC.